A single sample is the source of the 11 T cell receptor beta chains below, sequenced in a study of radiotherapy plus CTLA-4 blockade in lung cancer. Produced via immunoSEQ multiplex PCR; TCRdb's table is partial and in-frame only. Of around 100,000 clones in the sample, 70% to 85% are singletons; the top ten hold around 3%. Here the sequenced sample was peripheral blood, taken from a patient treated with radiotherapy plus ipilimumab. All receptors derive from a human donor with non-small cell lung cancer that progressed on radiotherapy plus ipilimumab. Some clones in this sample may be carry-over from other donors' samples.

The V call is TRBV27, the J call TRBJ2-2, with D unresolved. The CDR3 spans 13 residues. Trimming pared 4 bases from V and 4 bases from J, leaving 7 bases between. CDR1 is MNHEY and CDR2 is SMNVEV in the germline V gene (reference sequence). CDR3 region: CASSSGSTGELFF. For the CDR3, the DNA is TGTGCCAGCAGTTCTGGCAGCACCGGGGAGCTGTTTTTT.

This clone was detected a few times. This sequence joins TRBV6-1 and TRBJ1-2, with D perhaps TRBD1 (5 bases). The germline CDR1 and CDR2 sequences are MNHNS and SASEGT. CDR3 length: 13 residues. V lost 5 bases to trimming and J lost 4 bases, with 11 bases between them. The CDR3 is CASSSGILYGYTF. CDR3 coding DNA: TGTGCCAGCAGTTCAGGGATCCTCTATGGCTACACCTTC.

V usage is TRBV11-2 and J usage is TRBJ2-3; no firm D call. This CDR3 has 13 amino acids. Germline V CDR1 and CDR2: SGHAT, FQNNGV. Trimming shortened V by 0 bases and J by 7 bases, and 8 bases separated the two germline ends. CDR3 amino acids: CASSLDGINTQYF. CDR3 coding DNA: TGTGCCAGCAGCTTAGACGGCATAAATACGCAGTATTTT.

The chain links TRBV14 to TRBJ2-2; 9 bases line up with TRBD1. This CDR3 comprises 16 residues. From germline, CDR1 is SGHDN and CDR2 FVKESK. The ends lost 4 bases at V and 5 bases at J; junction bases unmatched: 8. CDR3 region: CASSPRQGEVTGELFF. The CDR3 bases are TGTGCCAGCAGCCCCCGACAGGGGGAGGTTACCGGGGAGCTGTTTTTT.

This clone has just one count. The chain has TRBV18 and TRBJ2-1; D not certain. The V and J ends lost 0 bases and 5 bases respectively, with 8 bases between them. The CDR3 sequence is 14 residues long. Germline loops: CDR1 KGHSH, CDR2 LQKENI. The CDR3 DNA sequence: TGTGCCAGCTCACCACCTGTAGGGAACAATGAGCAGTTCTTC. This codes for CASSPPVGNNEQFF.

The chain has TRBV11-2 and TRBJ1-1, with 7 bases identical to TRBD1. Germline V gene data show CDR1 as SGHAT and CDR2 as FQNNGV. The CDR3 length is 13 residues. The V segment lost 2 bases and the J segment 3 bases; nucleotides outside the gene matches: 0. As DNA, the CDR3 is TGTGCCAGCAGCTTAACAGGGGACACTGAAGCTTTCTTT. It translates to CASSLTGDTEAFF.

The chain couples TRBV12-5 to TRBJ2-1, with 10 positions matching TRBD2. J gave up 9 bases and V 6 bases, and 8 bases lay outside the gene matches. CDR1 LGHNT and CDR2 FRNRAP come from the germline V gene. The CDR3 totals 14 residues. DNA for the CDR3: TGTGCTAGTGGCTCTAGCGGGGGCCAAACTGAGCAGTTCTTC. Translation gives CASGSSGGQTEQFF.

This clone was recorded only once. This chain joins TRBV5-1 and TRBJ1-1; 11 bases are shared with TRBD1. The CDR3 loop spans 17 amino acids. The germline gives CDR1 SGHRS, CDR2 YFSETQ. V was clipped by 4 bases and J by 0 bases; unmatched bases: 8. CDR3 sequence reads: CASSPGQGALVNTEAFF. The CDR3 DNA is TGCGCCAGCAGCCCCGGACAGGGGGCATTGGTGAACACTGAAGCTTTCTTT.

This chain joins TRBV7-2 and TRBJ2-7; TRBD1 agrees at 8 bases. Germline trimming cut 4 bases from V and 6 bases from J; bases unmatched to any gene: 5. The CDR3 has 13 residues. The germline CDR1 and CDR2 sequences are SGHTA and FQGNSA. This CDR3 is CASSYDRGGEQYF. CDR3 coding DNA: TGTGCCAGCAGCTATGACAGGGGAGGCGAGCAGTACTTC.

The chain carries TRBV4-2 and TRBJ2-3, with no clear D. The CDR3 is 11 amino acids. Trimming left V 1 base short and J 8 bases short, with 4 bases between. Germline assignment: CDR1 LGHNA and CDR2 YNFKEQ. CDR3 loop: CASSQGATQYF. CDR3 bases: TGTGCCAGCAGCCAAGGGGCTACGCAGTATTTT.

The chain carries TRBV29-1 and TRBJ2-2; 12 positions match TRBD1. The germline V gene encodes CDR1 SQVTM and CDR2 ANQGSEA. The CDR3 loop spans 16 amino acids. J lost 5 bases, V lost 6 bases, and 10 bases had no gene match. CDR3 sequence (DNA): TGCAGCGTGCAGCACCGGGACAGGGGGCTGACCGGGGAGCTGTTTTTT. This encodes CSVQHRDRGLTGELFF.